Described below is a single TCR beta chain sequence and its context. Germline lookup yields CDR1 SEHNR and CDR2 FQNEAQ (reference sequence). V dropped 5 bases and J dropped 2; count of bases not matched to a gene: 8. The CDR3 length is 15 residues. The sample belongs to a study of blood T cell repertoires in COVID-19. Some clones are missing from TCRdb's copy, which holds only in-frame ones; the method was immunoSEQ multiplex PCR. Of over 150,000 clones listed, about nine tenths are singletons. This sequence was found in a man in his thirties or forties with acute or convalescent COVID-19. The sample consisted of peripheral blood. This sequence joins TRBV7-9 and TRBJ2-5; 7 bases match TRBD2. This chain's CDR3 is CASSEGLLAQETQYF. The CDR3 DNA sequence: TGTGCCAGCAGCGAGGGACTACTGGCACAAGAGACCCAGTACTTC.